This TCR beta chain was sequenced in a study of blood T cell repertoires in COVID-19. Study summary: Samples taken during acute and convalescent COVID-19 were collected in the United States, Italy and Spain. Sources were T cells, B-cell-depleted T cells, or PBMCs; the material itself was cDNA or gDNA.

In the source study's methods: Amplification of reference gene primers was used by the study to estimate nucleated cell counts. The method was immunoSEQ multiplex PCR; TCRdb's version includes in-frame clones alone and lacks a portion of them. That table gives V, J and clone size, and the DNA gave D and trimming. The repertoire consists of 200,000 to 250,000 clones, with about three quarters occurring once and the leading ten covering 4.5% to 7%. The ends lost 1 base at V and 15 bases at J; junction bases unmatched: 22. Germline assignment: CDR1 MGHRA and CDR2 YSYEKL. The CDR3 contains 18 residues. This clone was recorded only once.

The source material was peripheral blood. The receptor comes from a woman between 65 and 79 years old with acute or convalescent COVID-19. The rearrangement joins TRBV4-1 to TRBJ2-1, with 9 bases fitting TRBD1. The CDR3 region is CASSQGKGTRDRDIGGFF. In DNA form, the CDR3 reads TGCGCCAGCAGCCAAGGAAAAGGAACCCGGGACAGGGACATCGGAGGGTTCTTC.